This TCR beta chain was documented in a study of technical replicates of blood from several donors. V lost 4 bases to trimming and J lost 5 bases; unmatched junction nucleotides: 5. Germline CDR1 is SQVTM and CDR2 is ANQGSEA. This CDR3 spans 13 amino acids. Sequenced by immunoSEQ multiplex PCR; TCRdb stores in-frame clones only, minus some. The repertoire holds approximately 79,000 clones, with about 91% as singletons. Sequencing was performed on T cells isolated from PBMCs. The chain couples TRBV29-1 to TRBJ2-5, with 9 bases that match TRBD2. This TCR was sampled from a human donor in good health. The CDR3 sequence is CSVGGRAPETQYF. CDR3 sequence (DNA): TGCAGCGTTGGCGGGAGGGCCCCGGAGACCCAGTACTTC.